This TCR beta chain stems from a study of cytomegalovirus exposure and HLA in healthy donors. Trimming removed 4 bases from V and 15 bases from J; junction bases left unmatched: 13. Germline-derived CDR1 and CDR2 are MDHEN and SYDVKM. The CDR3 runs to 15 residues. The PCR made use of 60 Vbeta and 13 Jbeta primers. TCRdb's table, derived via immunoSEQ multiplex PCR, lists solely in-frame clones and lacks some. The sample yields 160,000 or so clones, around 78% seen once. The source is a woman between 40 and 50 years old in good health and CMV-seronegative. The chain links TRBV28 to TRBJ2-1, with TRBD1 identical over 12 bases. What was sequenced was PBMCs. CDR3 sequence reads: CASSSPGQGALKSFF. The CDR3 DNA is TGTGCCAGCAGTTCCCCGGGACAGGGGGCGTTGAAATCGTTCTTC.